One and the same sample provided the 27 T cell receptor beta chains below, sequenced in a study of somatic mutations in cytotoxic T cells in rheumatoid arthritis. Sequencing used immunoSEQ multiplex PCR; TCRdb keeps in-frame clones, though not all of them. The data show 14,000 or so clones, with over 70% seen just once and around 7% held by the top ten. Sequenced: CD8+ T cells sorted from blood. These receptor sequences come from an adult with rheumatoid arthritis.

The chain employs TRBV7-9 and TRBJ2-7, with D unclear. The CDR3 length is 13 residues. V lost 8 bases, J lost 3 bases, and 14 bases lay in between. CDR1 is SEHNR and CDR2 is FQNEAQ in the germline V gene (reference sequence). As DNA, the CDR3 is TGTGCCAGCGGTCCTCTAGAAGTCTACGAGCAGTACTTC. This encodes CASGPLEVYEQYF.

V and J are TRBV9 and TRBJ1-1; D unclear. This CDR3 is 11 amino acids long. CDR1 and CDR2 (germline): SGDLS, YYNGEE. V was shortened by 6 bases and J by 10 bases, with 13 bases between the two germline ends. This CDR3 reads CASNPQIGAFF. DNA of the CDR3: TGTGCCAGCAACCCACAGATTGGAGCTTTCTTT.

V and J are TRBV28 and TRBJ2-7, with D unresolved. The CDR3 sequence is 12 residues long. The germline V gene has CDR1 MDHEN and CDR2 SYDVKM. Trimming pared 6 bases from V and 3 bases from J, leaving 9 bases between. The CDR3 DNA reads TGTGCCAGCAGCCCCGTAGACTACGAGCAGTACTTC. This gives the protein CASSPVDYEQYF.

This chain links TRBV14 with TRBJ2-6; 8 bases map to TRBD2. The CDR3 has 21 residues. With 4 bases clipped from V and 0 bases from J, the junction kept 17 bases outside the gene matches. Germline V gene sequence: CDR1 SGHDN, CDR2 FVKESK. The CDR3 sequence: CASSPSVLAGSSYSGANVLTF. The CDR3 nucleotides read TGTGCCAGCAGCCCTTCGGTATTAGCGGGATCTTCGTACTCTGGGGCCAACGTCCTGACTTTC.

The CDR3 region has the DNA TGTGCCAGCAGCAAACTAGCGCTGGGGGAGGAGACCCAGTACTTC. The encoded protein is CASSKLALGEETQYF. V and J are TRBV27 and TRBJ2-5; 7 bases fit TRBD2. The germline V gene has CDR1 MNHEY and CDR2 SMNVEV (reference sequence). CDR3 length: 15 amino acids. The trim removed 6 bases at V and 5 bases at J, leaving 12 bases unmatched.

The chain is built from TRBV9 and TRBJ1-2; no reliable D call. The CDR3 sequence is 12 residues long. V was cut by 5 bases and J by 2 bases, with 7 bases left in between. Per the germline V gene, CDR1 is SGDLS and CDR2 is YYNGEE. This CDR3 reads CASREVNYGYTF. CDR3 nucleotide sequence: TGTGCCAGCAGGGAGGTGAACTATGGCTACACCTTC.

The chain links TRBV28 to TRBJ1-5; TRBD1 is a possible D gene (5 bases). Trimming cost V 6 bases and J 2 bases, with 14 bases left between them. The germline V gene has CDR1 MDHEN and CDR2 SYDVKM. This CDR3 spans 15 amino acids. The CDR3 nucleotides are TGTGCCAGCAGACTGGGGGGGGGACGCAATCAGCCCCAGCATTTT. Translated, it gives CASRLGGGRNQPQHF.

In its sample, this clone was seen once. The chain combines TRBV5-8 with TRBJ2-1, with a weak D call TRBD2 (6 bases). Germline-derived CDR1 and CDR2 are SGHTS and YDEGEE. This CDR3 is 14 amino acids long. Trimming pared 4 bases from V and 4 bases from J, leaving 12 bases between. The CDR3 reads CASSPVGGYNEQFF. DNA for the CDR3: TGTGCCAGCAGCCCGGTGGGAGGATACAATGAGCAGTTCTTC. Full variable domain (remainder filled in from reference TRBV5-8 and TRBJ2-1): EAGVTQSPTHLIKTRGQQATLRCSPISGHTSVYWYQQALGLGLQFLLWYDEGEERNRGNFPPRFSGRQFPNYSSELNVNALELEDSALYLCASSPVGGYNEQFFGPGTRLTVL.

The genes are TRBV9 and TRBJ2-1, with 12 bases lining up with TRBD2. CDR1 and CDR2 (germline): SGDLS, YYNGEE. This CDR3 has 14 amino acids. The J segment lost 8 bases and the V segment lost 6 bases, leaving 6 bases of the junction unmatched. CDR3 amino acids: CASNLAGGRDEQFF. The CDR3 DNA reads TGTGCCAGCAACCTAGCGGGAGGGCGGGATGAGCAGTTCTTC.

The chain joins TRBV11-2 to TRBJ2-1, with unresolved D. The V and J ends lost 4 bases and 9 bases respectively, with 10 bases between them. This CDR3 region has 12 residues. Germline V gene sequence: CDR1 SGHAT, CDR2 FQNNGV. The CDR3 DNA sequence: TGTGCCAGCAGCTCCGGCCTGGGTGAGCAGTTCTTC. Its translation is CASSSGLGEQFF.

This chain uses TRBV10-3 with TRBJ2-7; D is possibly TRBD2 (5 bases). The germline gives CDR1 ENHRY, CDR2 SYGVKD. This CDR3 has 13 amino acids. Trimming removed 4 bases at V and 2 bases at J, with 9 bases between. The CDR3 coding sequence is TGTGCCATCAGTGGAGGACTTGCCTACGAGCAGTACTTC. Translating it yields CAISGGLAYEQYF.

The J gene is TRBJ1-3, the V gene TRBV7-8; TRBD1 might be the D (6 bases). The germline V and J ends were trimmed by 5 bases and 0 bases, with 14 bases remaining between them. Germline V gene data show CDR1 as SGHVS and CDR2 as FQNEAQ. There are 16 residues in the CDR3. CDR3 in DNA: TGTGCCAGCAGCGGATTTACAGGGAACTCTGGAAACACCATATATTTT. Translated: CASSGFTGNSGNTIYF. Using reference TRBV7-8 and TRBJ1-3 for the parts outside the CDR3, the full variable domain is GAGVSQSPRYKVAKRGQDVALRCDPISGHVSLFWYQQALGQGPEFLTYFQNEAQLDKSGLPSDRFFAERPEGSVSTLKIQRTQQEDSAVYLCASSGFTGNSGNTIYFGEGSWLTVV.

The V gene is TRBV28, the J gene TRBJ2-3; D may be TRBD1 (6 bases). The CDR3 runs 13 residues. Germline CDR1 MDHEN, CDR2 SYDVKM. The ends were cut back, 4 bases at V and 2 bases at J, with 7 bases in the middle. CDR3 DNA: TGTGCCAGCAGTTGGACAGCCACAGATACGCAGTATTTT. It translates to CASSWTATDTQYF.

This sequence joins TRBV7-8 and TRBJ1-2; D is undetermined. CDR3 length: 13 amino acids. Trimming removed 0 bases from V and 4 bases from J, with 6 bases in between. Germline V gene sequence: CDR1 SGHVS, CDR2 FQNEAQ. The CDR3 reads CASSLARIYGYTF. The CDR3 bases are TGTGCCAGCAGCTTAGCCAGGATCTATGGCTACACCTTC.

This sequence joins TRBV28 and TRBJ1-5; D uncertain. V was cut by 3 bases and J by 3 bases, with 9 bases left in between. Looked up from germline, CDR1 is MDHEN and CDR2 is SYDVKM. The CDR3 has 14 residues. CDR3 region: CASSFVQYNQPQHF. The CDR3 DNA sequence: TGTGCCAGCAGTTTCGTACAGTACAATCAGCCCCAGCATTTT.

This chain joins TRBV6-5 and TRBJ1-2, with a weak D call TRBD1 (6 bases). V was pared by 5 bases and J by 14 bases, with 18 bases between. Germline V gives CDR1 MNHEY, CDR2 SVGAGI. The CDR3 has 12 amino acids. The CDR3 loop reads CASSPEGDPRTF. CDR3 bases: TGTGCCAGCAGTCCCGAGGGGGACCCGCGGACCTTC.

This clone turned up a few times. The J gene is TRBJ2-7, the V gene TRBV10-3, with a weak D call TRBD1 (6 bases). CDR1 is ENHRY, CDR2 SYGVKD, per germline. The CDR3 runs to 13 residues. V was cut by 2 bases and J by 3 bases, with 8 bases left in between. The CDR3 loop reads CAISEGQFYEQYF. In DNA, the CDR3 is TGTGCCATCAGTGAGGGACAGTTCTACGAGCAGTACTTC.

The rearrangement uses TRBV2 and TRBJ2-7; 9 nucleotides match TRBD2. The CDR3 loop spans 14 amino acids. Germline V gene lookup returns CDR1 SNHLY and CDR2 FYNNEI. The V gene end was trimmed by 3 bases and the J gene end by 5 bases; junction bases not matched to a gene: 5. The CDR3 DNA is TGTGCCAGCAGTGATAGCGGGAGAGTCGACGAGCAGTACTTC. Its protein product is CASSDSGRVDEQYF.

The chain uses TRBV6-5 and TRBJ2-3; 7 bases line up with TRBD1. Germline assignment: CDR1 MNHEY and CDR2 SVGAGI. CDR3 length: 11 amino acids. The junction had 7 bases not matched to a gene; V was cut back by 8 bases and J by 11 bases. The chain's CDR3 is CASSTGLGQYF. CDR3 bases: TGTGCCAGCTCGACAGGGCTGGGGCAGTATTTT.

The chain has TRBV28 and TRBJ2-1; D uncertain. Looked up from germline, CDR1 is MDHEN and CDR2 is SYDVKM. V was pared by 1 base and J by 6 bases, with 13 bases between. The CDR3 consists of 15 residues. The CDR3 bases are TGTGCCAGCAGTTTATCCCTACCGGCAGGCAATGAGCAGTTCTTC. Translation: CASSLSLPAGNEQFF.

This clone was found a few times. The sample has other DNA sequences that encode this CDR3 too. CDR3 bases: TGTGCCAGCAGTGAAGGCTTCTACGAGCAGTACTTC. Protein product: CASSEGFYEQYF. The chain has TRBV2 and TRBJ2-7; no reliable D call. Germline V gives CDR1 SNHLY, CDR2 FYNNEI. V was pared by 1 base and J by 3 bases, with 4 bases between. This CDR3 spans 12 amino acids.

The genes are TRBV9 and TRBJ2-3; the match to TRBD2 covers 10 bases. CDR3 size: 16 residues. V trimming: 0 bases; J trimming: 5 bases; junction bases outside the gene matches: 6. CDR1 is SGDLS and CDR2 is YYNGEE in the germline V gene. The CDR3 nucleotides read TGTGCCAGCAGCGTAGAGGCTAGCGGGAGTTTAGATACGCAGTATTTT. This gives the protein CASSVEASGSLDTQYF.

This chain joins TRBV6-1 and TRBJ2-1; no firm D call. The V end lost 7 bases, the J end lost 5 bases, and 12 bases lay between the germline ends. The germline V gene has CDR1 MNHNS and CDR2 SASEGT. The CDR3 is 13 amino acids. CDR3 sequence: CASIRQPDNEQFF. In nucleotides, the CDR3 is TGTGCCAGCATAAGGCAGCCAGACAATGAGCAGTTCTTC.

In the case of this clone: A much larger clone differs from this one at a single base, so this may be a read error. V and J are TRBV5-6 and TRBJ1-1, with D uncertain. The CDR3 runs to 12 residues. V shed 0 bases and J shed 5 bases, with 5 bases lying between them. CDR1 SGHDT and CDR2 YYEEEE come from the germline V gene. The CDR3 protein is CASSLGRTEAFF. Written as DNA, the CDR3 is TGTGCCAGCAGCTTGGGGAGGACTGAAGCTTTCTTT.

The V and J genes are TRBV9 and TRBJ2-1; D remains ambiguous. V was pared by 4 bases and J by 9 bases, with 11 bases between. The CDR3 is 12 residues long. Germline V gene sequence: CDR1 SGDLS, CDR2 YYNGEE. CDR3 residues: CASSPPTGEQFF. The CDR3 DNA is TGTGCCAGCAGCCCCCCCACGGGTGAGCAGTTCTTC.

This rearrangement joins TRBV25-1 to TRBJ2-1; D gene ambiguous. The CDR3 is made up of 11 amino acids. The germline V gene encodes CDR1 MGHDK and CDR2 SYGVNS. Deletions cut 5 bases from V and 3 bases from J, with 2 bases between. The CDR3 region is CASSYYNEQFF. In DNA, the CDR3 is TGTGCCAGCAGTTACTACAATGAGCAGTTCTTC.

This chain joins TRBV27 and TRBJ2-2; D gene uncertain. Per germline, CDR1 MNHEY and CDR2 SMNVEV (reference sequence). V lost 6 bases, J lost 4 bases, and 6 bases lay in between. The CDR3 spans 12 residues. The CDR3 nucleotides read TGTGCCAGCAGCCCGCCCACCGGGGAGCTGTTTTTT. Its protein product is CASSPPTGELFF.